This T cell receptor (beta chain) was retrieved from a study of T cell changes during pregnancy in multiple sclerosis. Clones were read by immunoSEQ multiplex PCR, and TCRdb kept only the in-frame ones, dropping some. The sample shows about 65,000 clones, 85% to 95% of them seen only once. J was trimmed by 1 base and V by 3 bases; bases with no gene match: 7. Per the germline V gene, CDR1 is SEHNR and CDR2 is FQNEAQ (reference sequence). This CDR3 has 17 residues. Source: CD8+ T cells from peripheral blood mononuclear cells, taken in the third trimester of pregnancy. The sequence came from a female donor in good health, enrolled as a control in a pregnancy study. The V gene is TRBV7-9, the J gene TRBJ1-5; 9 bases map to TRBD1. The DNA of the CDR3 is TGTGCCAGCAGCTTGGGACAGGGTAGTATGAGCAATCAGCCCCAGCATTTT. This codes for CASSLGQGSMSNQPQHF.